The clone carrying this T cell receptor (beta chain) was seen many times. Its matching antigen is unknown. Every TCR cDNA molecule carried a tag that served as a unique molecular identifier. One entry per CDR3 protein, called by TCRdb with MiXCR from the 5' RACE reads. The table records approximately 20,000 distinct CDR3 sequences, 5.5% to 8.5% of them present only once. The sample is drawn from a study of spatial heterogeneity in lung cancer. Looking at the study overall: Averaged across combinations, each unique TCR and UMI pairing appeared more than ten times in raw reads, which were uncorrected. Study conclusions and caveats: Tumors with more nonsynonymous mutations had more expanded intratumoral alpha and beta TCRs.

Time point noted: sample taken at primary tumor resection. Whole RNA from tumor, nontumor lung or frozen PBMC was sequenced unsorted. V was pared by 3 bases and J by 0 bases, with 9 bases between. Germline CDR1 reads DFQATT; CDR2 reads SNEGSKA (reference sequence). This CDR3 spans 14 amino acids. This material consisted of lung tumor tissue, taken at surgery. This chain joins TRBV20-1 and TRBJ1-5; D is unclear. The receptor was isolated from a female donor with early-stage non-small cell lung cancer. The CDR3 bases are TGCAGTGCTAGGCAGCCCTATAGCAATCAGCCCCAGCATTTT. Its protein product is CSARQPYSNQPQHF.